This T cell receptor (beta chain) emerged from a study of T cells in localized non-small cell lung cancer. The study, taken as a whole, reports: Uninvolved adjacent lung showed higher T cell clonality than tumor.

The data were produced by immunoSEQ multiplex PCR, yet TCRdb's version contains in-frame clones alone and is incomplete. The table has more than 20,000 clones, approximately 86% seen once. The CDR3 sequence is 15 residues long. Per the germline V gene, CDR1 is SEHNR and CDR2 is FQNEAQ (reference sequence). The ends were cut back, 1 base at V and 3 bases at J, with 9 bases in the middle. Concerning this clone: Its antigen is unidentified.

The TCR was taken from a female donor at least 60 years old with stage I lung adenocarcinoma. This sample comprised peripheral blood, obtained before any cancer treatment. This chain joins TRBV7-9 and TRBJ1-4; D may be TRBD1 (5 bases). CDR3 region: CASSLEAGSNEKLFF. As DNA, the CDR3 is TGTGCCAGCAGCTTAGAGGCAGGGTCTAATGAAAAACTGTTTTTT.